These 26 T cell receptor beta chains were all obtained from the same sample, sequenced in a study of T and B cells in COVID-19 patients. Multiplex PCR with BIOMED2 TRB-A/B primer pools amplified TRB rearrangements. One entry per CDR3 protein, called by TCRdb with MiXCR from the multiplex PCR reads. The sample shows roughly 5,000 distinct CDR3 sequences, approximately 33% of them seen only once. Blood genomic DNA input for TRB amplification was roughly 250-500 ng. Source material: blood. The source is a human donor who had recovered from COVID-19.

The chain combines TRBV15 with TRBJ1-2; D perhaps matches TRBD1 (5 bases). There are 13 residues in the CDR3. CDR1 LNHNV and CDR2 YYDKDF come from the germline V gene (reference sequence). Trimming shortened V by 1 base and J by 9 bases, and 12 bases separated the two germline ends. CDR3 region: CATSRVRDESYTF. CDR3 nucleotides: TGTGCCACCAGCAGAGTCAGGGACGAGAGCTACACCTTC.

In the case of this clonotype: A much larger clone lies a single base off, so this may be a read error. A read error is likely, as this CDR3 ends without the conserved phenylalanine or tryptophan. This chain connects TRBV30 to TRBJ2-1; TRBD2 matches 7 bases. Germline V gene lookup returns CDR1 GTSNPN and CDR2 SVGIG (reference sequence). Trimming at V came to 5 bases and at J to 5 bases, leaving 9 bases not matched to a gene. This CDR3 has 14 amino acids. CDR3 in amino acids: CAWAPAGFNNEQFL. DNA for the CDR3: TGTGCCTGGGCCCCAGCGGGATTTAACAATGAGCAGTTCCTC.

The count of this clonotype is one. CDR3 in DNA: TGTGCCAGCAGCTTAGGTCGGGGGGCGACCGGGGAGCTGTTTTTT. It specifies CASSLGRGATGELFF. The chain recombines TRBV13 with TRBJ2-2, with D tentatively TRBD2 (7 bases). V was clipped by 0 bases and J by 5 bases, with 10 bases between them. Germline loops: CDR1 PRHDT, CDR2 FYEKMQ (reference sequence). The CDR3 sequence is 15 residues long. Full variable domain (remainder filled in from reference TRBV13 and TRBJ2-2): AAGVIQSPRHLIKEKRETATLKCYPIPRHDTVYWYQQGPGQDPQFLISFYEKMQSDKGSIPDRFSAQQFSDYHSELNMSSLELGDSALYFCASSLGRGATGELFFGEGSRLTVL.

This chain links TRBV30 with TRBJ2-7; D is possibly TRBD1 (7 bases). The CDR3 runs 13 residues. The V gene's germline CDR1 is GTSNPN and CDR2 SVGIG (reference sequence). The CDR3 nucleotides are TGTACCAGGGGGGACCCTTTTTCCTACGAGCAGTACTTC. It yields the protein CTRGDPFSYEQYF.

The chain carries TRBV27 and TRBJ2-5; weak D call: TRBD1 (5 bases). In germline, CDR1 is MNHEY, CDR2 SMNVEV (reference sequence). Between the trimmed V and J ends, which lost 6 bases and 5 bases, there was a span of 10 bases. The CDR3 has 12 residues. The CDR3 DNA reads as TGTGCCAGCAGCACAGGTGTGGAGACCCAGTACTTC. It translates to CASSTGVETQYF.

V usage is TRBV5-6 and J usage is TRBJ2-7; TRBD1 matches at 8 bases. The CDR3 loop spans 14 amino acids. Germline V CDR1 and CDR2: SGHDT, YYEEEE. V shed 4 bases, J shed 2 bases, and the junction held 5 bases outside the gene matches. CDR3 DNA sequence: TGTGCCAGCAGCCTGGGACAGGTCCCCTACGAGCAGTACTTC. It translates to CASSLGQVPYEQYF.

J is TRBJ1-5 and V is TRBV6-5, with D uncertain. This CDR3 has 14 amino acids. The germline gives CDR1 MNHEY, CDR2 SVGAGI. V was shortened by 0 bases and J by 0 bases, with 3 bases between the two germline ends. For the CDR3, the DNA is TGTGCCAGCAGTTACTCCCCTAGCAATCAGCCCCAGCATTTT. Translated, it gives CASSYSPSNQPQHF.

For this clonotype: A junction end diverges from the germline sequence, so it may reflect a read error. This chain uses TRBV19 with TRBJ1-1; D unresolved. Germline V gives CDR1 LNHDA, CDR2 SQIVND (reference sequence). The CDR3 contains 14 residues. The CDR3 loop is CASRAKQMNTVAFF. The DNA for the CDR3 is TGTGCCAGTAGAGCCAAACAGATGAACACTGTAGCTTTCTTT.

CDR3 residues: CASSYPRLEINSPLHF. The CDR3 region has the DNA TGTGCCAGCAGTTACCCCCGCTTGGAGATTAATTCACCCCTCCACTTT. The J gene is TRBJ1-6, the V gene TRBV6-6; D not resolved. V lost 2 bases and J lost 6, with 14 bases in between. The germline V gene has CDR1 MNHNY and CDR2 SVGAGI (reference sequence). The CDR3 sequence is 16 residues long.

This clonotype was recorded a few times. This sequence joins TRBV11-1 and TRBJ1-1; TRBD1 matches 8 bases. Trimming cost V 4 bases and J 1 base; bases outside gene matches: 8. Germline V gives CDR1 SGHAT, CDR2 FQDESV (reference sequence). The length of the CDR3 is 16 residues. As DNA, the CDR3 is TGTGCCAGCAGCTCAGAGACAGGGGCTACGAACACTGAAGCTTTCTTT. It translates to CASSSETGATNTEAFF.

This clonotype turned up a few times. The chain carries TRBV6-2 or TRBV6-3 and TRBJ2-2, with TRBD2 identical over 8 bases. The V gene end was trimmed by 2 bases and the J gene end by 4 bases; junction bases not matched to a gene: 3. Per the germline V gene, CDR1 is MNHEY and CDR2 is SVGEGT. This CDR3 region has 15 residues. CDR3 coding DNA: TGTGCCAGCAGTTACGAGCGGGAGAGCACCGGGGAGCTGTTTTTT. It yields the protein CASSYERESTGELFF.

This clonotype was observed a few times. The chain has TRBV7-9 and TRBJ2-3; 7 bases match TRBD2. CDR1 SEHNR and CDR2 FQNEAQ come from the germline V gene (reference sequence). V trimming: 5 bases; J trimming: 0 bases; junction bases outside the gene matches: 20. The CDR3 sequence is 20 residues long. The CDR3 reads CASSPLRGRGREGSTDTQYF. In DNA, the CDR3 is TGTGCCAGCAGCCCCCTGCGTGGCCGAGGGAGGGAGGGGAGCACAGATACGCAGTATTTT.

The chain couples TRBV27 to TRBJ1-2; 9 nucleotides match TRBD1. Germline lookup yields CDR1 MNHEY and CDR2 SMNVEV (reference sequence). CDR3 length equals 14 residues. V was clipped by 6 bases and J by 4 bases; unmatched bases: 6. The CDR3 spells CASRPGTGIYGYTF. The CDR3, as DNA: TGTGCCAGCAGACCTGGGACAGGGATCTATGGCTACACCTTC.

This clonotype was seen more than once but under ten times. V is TRBV6-2 or TRBV6-3 and J is TRBJ2-7, with D possibly TRBD1 on 6 matching bases. Trimming took off 6 bases at V and 7 bases at J, with 19 bases between the two ends. Germline V lookup: CDR1 MNHEY, CDR2 SVGEGT. The CDR3 extends over 14 amino acids. DNA of the CDR3: TGTGCCAGCAGACCGCGGACTGAGAGGGGGGAGCAGTACTTC. It codes for CASRPRTERGEQYF.

The chain employs TRBV5-1 and TRBJ2-7, with D perhaps matching TRBD2 (6 bases). V was clipped by 0 bases and J by 2 bases, with 12 bases between them. The CDR3 contains 15 residues. Germline lookup yields CDR1 SGHRS and CDR2 YFSETQ. The CDR3 region has the DNA TGCGCCAGCAGCTTGGGGGGGACTGTCACCTACGAGCAGTACTTC. Translated, it gives CASSLGGTVTYEQYF.

The chain combines TRBV19 with TRBJ1-5, with D hard to call. The CDR3 loop spans 16 amino acids. Germline V lookup: CDR1 LNHDA, CDR2 SQIVND (reference sequence). V gave up 5 bases and J gave up 7 bases, with 21 bases separating them. The CDR3 here is CASSSQIVTLGQPQHF. The DNA of the CDR3 is TGTGCCAGTAGTTCCCAGATCGTAACACTGGGGCAGCCCCAGCATTTT.

This clonotype was observed a few times. The rearrangement uses TRBV6-5 and TRBJ1-1; TRBD1 aligns across 7 bases. This CDR3 has 16 residues. Germline V lookup: CDR1 MNHEY, CDR2 SVGAGI. Unmatched junction bases numbered 11, after V lost 2 bases and J lost 5 bases. The CDR3 here is CASSYRAGGFGTEAFF. CDR3 in DNA: TGTGCCAGCAGTTACCGCGCAGGGGGGTTCGGTACTGAAGCTTTCTTT.

The V and J genes are TRBV15 and TRBJ2-7; D might be TRBD2 (5 bases). Trimming shortened V by 0 bases and J by 5 bases, and 8 bases separated the two germline ends. Per the germline V gene, CDR1 is LNHNV and CDR2 is YYDKDF (reference sequence). This CDR3 has 13 residues. The CDR3 sequence: CATSRDPGDEQYF. CDR3 nucleotide sequence: TGTGCCACCAGCAGAGATCCCGGGGACGAGCAGTACTTC.

The rearrangement links TRBV7-9 to TRBJ1-2, with TRBD1 matching 9 bases. The ends lost 5 bases at V and 3 bases at J; junction bases unmatched: 4. CDR1 SEHNR and CDR2 FQNEAQ come from the germline V gene (reference sequence). The CDR3 spans 14 residues. The CDR3 sequence: CASSGTGIDYGYTF. The CDR3 DNA reads TGTGCCAGCAGCGGGACAGGGATTGACTATGGCTACACCTTC.

This clonotype was found a few times. The chain joins TRBV5-6 to TRBJ2-3, with 15 positions matching TRBD2. CDR1 and CDR2 (germline): SGHDT, YYEEEE. V was clipped by 1 base and J by 4 bases; unmatched bases: 4. The CDR3 is made up of 17 amino acids. CDR3 nucleotide sequence: TGTGCCAGCAGCTTGAGGACTAGCGGGAGGGGAGCAGATACGCAGTATTTT. Amino acids: CASSLRTSGRGADTQYF.

The rearrangement joins TRBV5-4 to TRBJ2-1, with D unclear. The germline CDR1 and CDR2 sequences are SGHNT and YYREEE (reference sequence). This CDR3 comprises 15 residues. V lost 0 bases and J lost 5, with 12 bases in between. CDR3: CASSLASNGNNEQFF. The CDR3 DNA sequence: TGTGCCAGCAGCTTGGCCAGTAATGGTAACAATGAGCAGTTCTTC.

The rearrangement joins TRBV6-6 to TRBJ1-4; D may be TRBD1 (6 bases). In germline, CDR1 is MNHNY, CDR2 SVGAGI (reference sequence). Trimming pared 2 bases from V and 0 bases from J, leaving 7 bases between. This CDR3 comprises 15 residues. The CDR3 bases are TGTGCCAGCAGTTACGGGGGGCCAACTAATGAAAAACTGTTTTTT. Translating gives CASSYGGPTNEKLFF.

The table lists this clonotype with a few counts. The V call is TRBV5-1, the J call TRBJ2-1; D possibly corresponds to TRBD1 (6 bases). The CDR3 totals 15 residues. The V end was cut by 0 bases, the J end by 5 bases, with 12 bases between. The germline V gene has CDR1 SGHRS and CDR2 YFSETQ. CDR3 in DNA: TGCGCCAGCAGCTTGGAATGGGGGCCAAACAATGAGCAGTTCTTC. Encoded protein: CASSLEWGPNNEQFF.

Judged by abundance, this clonotype is medium-sized. The V call is TRBV19, the J call TRBJ1-5; TRBD1 agrees at 7 bases. V gave up 9 bases and J gave up 2 bases; unmatched junction bases: 10. Germline V gene data show CDR1 as LNHDA and CDR2 as SQIVND (reference sequence). This CDR3 has 15 residues. In nucleotides, the CDR3 is TGTGCCAGCCAGGGGGGGCAGGGCGGCAATCAGCCCCAGCATTTT. Translation: CASQGGQGGNQPQHF.

There are a few counts of this clonotype. This chain links TRBV12-3 or TRBV12-4 with TRBJ1-5, with 8 nucleotides matching TRBD1. The V and J ends lost 5 bases and 6 bases, in that order; junction bases with no gene match: 3. This CDR3 has 13 residues. The CDR3 protein is CASSAGGVQPQHF. CDR3 coding DNA: TGTGCCAGCAGTGCAGGGGGCGTTCAGCCCCAGCATTTT.

This rearrangement joins TRBV30 to TRBJ1-2, with TRBD1 as a possible D gene (6 bases). Trimming removed 0 bases from V and 8 bases from J, with 10 bases in between. Germline V gives CDR1 GTSNPN, CDR2 SVGIG (reference sequence). CDR3 length: 12 amino acids. The CDR3 spells CAWSVWGLGYTF. In DNA form, the CDR3 reads TGTGCCTGGAGTGTATGGGGGCTCGGCTACACCTTC. The full variable domain, with the rest looked up from reference TRBV30 and TRBJ1-2, is SQTIHQWPATLVQPVGSPLSLECTVEGTSNPNLYWYRQAAGRGLQLLFYSVGIGQISSEVPQNLSASRPQDRQFILSSKKLLLSDSGFYLCAWSVWGLGYTFGSGTRLTVV.